The 27 T cell receptor beta chains given below trace back to one sample, sequenced in a study of T-cell reconstitution after alpha-beta-depleted transplantation in children. Unique molecular identifiers tagged the TCRbeta library. TCRdb used MiXCR to reprocess the PCR reads, holding one entry per CDR3 protein. This table holds 450,000 to 700,000 distinct CDR3 sequences, 25% to 30% found once. The sample consisted of PBMCs, taken before TCRalphabeta/CD19-depleted stem cell transplant. The receptors were sampled from a boy under two years old with Wiskott-Aldrich syndrome, due to receive a stem cell transplant.

The CDR3 DNA follows: TGCGCCAGCAGCTACGGGACAGGCATTCAAGAGACCCAGTACTTC. It specifies CASSYGTGIQETQYF. V usage is TRBV5-1 and J usage is TRBJ2-5; 8 bases match TRBD1. This CDR3 is built from 15 residues. Germline V gives CDR1 SGHRS, CDR2 YFSETQ. V lost 3 bases to trimming and J lost 2 bases; unmatched junction nucleotides: 6.

The chain uses TRBV3-1 and TRBJ1-5, with TRBD1 as a possible D gene (6 bases). Per germline, CDR1 LGHDT and CDR2 YNNKEL (reference sequence). The CDR3 has 15 residues. Trimming cost V 4 bases and J 1 base, with 11 bases left between them. The CDR3 is CASSPTGWSNQPQHF. CDR3 in DNA: TGTGCCAGCAGCCCTACAGGGTGGAGCAATCAGCCCCAGCATTTT.

This chain connects TRBV29-1 to TRBJ2-5; 8 bases line up with TRBD2. Germline values: CDR1 SQVTM, CDR2 ANQGSEA. The CDR3 has 14 amino acids. Trimming took 4 bases from V and 0 from J; bases not matched to a gene: 4. CDR3 loop: CSVGREAYQETQYF. The CDR3 DNA reads TGCAGCGTTGGGCGGGAGGCGTACCAAGAGACCCAGTACTTC.

V gene TRBV4-2 combines with J gene TRBJ2-3; no clear D. Germline lookup yields CDR1 LGHNA and CDR2 YNFKEQ. CDR3 length: 16 amino acids. Deletions cut 4 bases from V and 0 bases from J, with 14 bases between. CDR3 in amino acids: CASSPRSRASTDTQYF. DNA of the CDR3: TGTGCCAGCAGCCCGAGGTCTAGGGCTAGCACAGATACGCAGTATTTT.

V is TRBV29-1 and J is TRBJ1-5, with a weak D call TRBD1 (6 bases). Germline V gives CDR1 SQVTM, CDR2 ANQGSEA. Trimming took off 6 bases at V and 1 base at J, with 13 bases between the two ends. This CDR3 is built from 14 residues. The CDR3 region is CSVLTGLSNQPQHF. DNA for the CDR3: TGCAGCGTATTAACAGGGCTGAGCAATCAGCCCCAGCATTTT.

The chain has TRBV6-1 and TRBJ2-5, with D maybe TRBD2 (5 bases). Looked up from germline, CDR1 is MNHNS and CDR2 is SASEGT. This CDR3 has 11 amino acids. V was pared by 7 bases and J by 3 bases, with 6 bases between. The CDR3 loop reads CASTGKETQYF. The DNA for the CDR3 is TGTGCCAGCACGGGAAAAGAGACCCAGTACTTC.

This clonotype was found a few times. The chain carries TRBV20-1 and TRBJ2-1, with D unresolved. The CDR3 runs 13 residues. V shed 2 bases and J shed 9 bases, with 14 bases lying between them. CDR1 is DFQATT, CDR2 SNEGSKA, per germline (reference sequence). The CDR3 nucleotides are TGCAGTGCTAGATCTCCGACTCTTCGTGAGCAGTTCTTC. Encoded protein: CSARSPTLREQFF.

This clonotype was seen only a few times. The chain recombines TRBV4-2 with TRBJ2-1; D gene unclear. Trimming removed 0 bases at V and 14 bases at J, with 14 bases between. In germline, CDR1 is LGHNA, CDR2 YNFKEQ. The CDR3 length is 13 residues. The CDR3 DNA sequence: TGTGCCAGCAGCCAAGATAACTTTCAACCTGAGTTCTTC. It yields the protein CASSQDNFQPEFF.

The rearrangement uses TRBV20-1 and TRBJ1-2; no reliable D call. There are 15 residues in the CDR3. The germline CDR1 and CDR2 sequences are DFQATT and SNEGSKA (reference sequence). V lost 0 bases, J lost 0 bases, and 11 bases lay in between. The chain's CDR3 is CSARDLWEANYGYTF. As DNA, the CDR3 is TGCAGTGCTAGAGATCTCTGGGAAGCTAACTATGGCTACACCTTC.

The chain employs TRBV5-5 and TRBJ2-1; possibly TRBD2 for D (7 bases). With 4 bases removed from V and 0 bases from J, the gap between germline ends came to 14 bases. The CDR3 runs to 16 residues. Germline V gene sequence: CDR1 SGHKS, CDR2 YYEKEE (reference sequence). The CDR3 reads CASSPGDYHSYNEQFF. The DNA of the CDR3 is TGTGCCAGCAGCCCAGGGGACTACCACTCCTACAATGAGCAGTTCTTC.

This clonotype was recorded a few times. The rearrangement links TRBV28 to TRBJ2-7; a possible D gene is TRBD1 (6 bases). The CDR3 contains 15 residues. From germline, CDR1 is MDHEN and CDR2 SYDVKM. V gave up 7 bases and J gave up 0 bases, with 16 bases separating them. As DNA, the CDR3 is TGTGCCAGCACTTCCGGGCAGGGGAGCTCCTACGAGCAGTACTTC. Its translation: CASTSGQGSSYEQYF.

The sample holds a few counts of this clonotype. The chain links TRBV4-2 to TRBJ1-2, with no clear D. The CDR3 covers 15 residues. CDR1 LGHNA and CDR2 YNFKEQ come from the germline V gene. Trimming left V 0 bases short and J 9 bases short, with 17 bases between. CDR3 protein: CASSQDMTELGSYTF. The CDR3 region has the DNA TGTGCCAGCAGCCAAGATATGACGGAGCTTGGGAGCTACACCTTC.

This chain joins TRBV5-1 and TRBJ2-3, with 7 nucleotides matching TRBD1. The CDR3 spans 16 residues. The V gene's germline CDR1 is SGHRS and CDR2 YFSETQ. The V and J ends lost 1 base and 4 bases, in that order; junction bases with no gene match: 9. CDR3 bases: TGCGCCAGCAGCTTGAAGGGGGACAGTGCATCAGATACGCAGTATTTT. Translation gives CASSLKGDSASDTQYF.

This clonotype was detected only a few times. V usage is TRBV5-6 and J usage is TRBJ2-7, with D uncertain. The V gene's germline CDR1 is SGHDT and CDR2 YYEEEE. The CDR3 loop spans 13 amino acids. The V end was cut by 0 bases, the J end by 4 bases, with 8 bases between. The CDR3 is CASSLVSEYEQYF. In nucleotides, the CDR3 is TGTGCCAGCAGCTTGGTTTCCGAGTACGAGCAGTACTTC.

V and J are TRBV7-9 and TRBJ1-3, with 9 bases that match TRBD1. Per the germline V gene, CDR1 is SEHNR and CDR2 is FQNEAQ (reference sequence). Trimming removed 6 bases from V and 7 bases from J; junction bases left unmatched: 4. This CDR3 is 13 amino acids long. CDR3 sequence (DNA): TGTGCCAGCAGACAGGGGGCCCGGAACACCATATATTTT. Translating it yields CASRQGARNTIYF.

The rearrangement uses TRBV9 and TRBJ2-1; D is ambiguous. CDR3 length: 14 amino acids. Germline lookup yields CDR1 SGDLS and CDR2 YYNGEE. Trimming cost V 2 bases and J 8 bases, with 14 bases left between them. CDR3 protein: CASSVGTFSDEQFF. Here the CDR3 DNA reads TGTGCCAGCAGCGTTGGTACATTTTCCGATGAGCAGTTCTTC.

The rearrangement uses TRBV10-3 and TRBJ2-5; 8 nucleotides align to TRBD2. This CDR3 contains 15 residues. The V segment lost 4 bases and the J segment 2 bases; nucleotides outside the gene matches: 6. Per germline, CDR1 ENHRY and CDR2 SYGVKD. CDR3 in amino acids: CAISAGREAQETQYF. In nucleotides, the CDR3 is TGTGCCATCAGTGCAGGGCGGGAGGCTCAAGAGACCCAGTACTTC.

This clonotype was counted a few times. The CDR3 reads CATSSRGSTGELFF. In nucleotides, the CDR3 is TGTGCCACCAGCAGTCGGGGCTCCACCGGGGAGCTGTTTTTT. This rearrangement joins TRBV15 to TRBJ2-2; the D gene could be TRBD1 or TRBD2 (5 bases each). The CDR3 spans 14 residues. Trimming shortened V by 3 bases and J by 4 bases, and 9 bases separated the two germline ends. Germline V gene lookup returns CDR1 LNHNV and CDR2 YYDKDF (reference sequence).

This clonotype was seen only a few times. V usage is TRBV4-1 and J usage is TRBJ1-2; possible D gene TRBD1, 5 bases. The CDR3 totals 17 residues. V lost 4 bases, J lost 3 bases, and 21 bases lay in between. Germline CDR1 reads MGHRA; CDR2 reads YSYEKL. This chain's CDR3 is CASSPPSGGGVDYGYTF. The CDR3 DNA is TGCGCCAGCAGCCCACCCTCTGGTGGGGGAGTTGACTATGGCTACACCTTC.

The table lists this clonotype with a few counts. This chain uses TRBV5-1 with TRBJ2-2; D is undetermined. Germline V gene data show CDR1 as SGHRS and CDR2 as YFSETQ. This CDR3 region has 14 residues. The V end was cut by 2 bases, the J end by 4 bases, with 9 bases between. CDR3 amino acids: CASSFNPGTGELFF. The CDR3 DNA is TGCGCCAGCAGCTTTAACCCAGGCACCGGGGAGCTGTTTTTT.

The chain employs TRBV27 and TRBJ2-7; D unclear. Trimming left V 3 bases short and J 5 bases short, with 11 bases between. This CDR3 is built from 13 residues. Germline CDR1 MNHEY, CDR2 SMNVEV (reference sequence). The CDR3 DNA follows: TGTGCCAGCAGTTTCACTTTAAGCCACGAGCAGTACTTC. Protein product: CASSFTLSHEQYF.

This clonotype was detected only a few times. V is TRBV3-1 and J is TRBJ1-4; no clear D. The CDR3 has 13 amino acids. Germline V gene sequence: CDR1 LGHDT, CDR2 YNNKEL (reference sequence). The V end lost 4 bases, the J end lost 8 bases, and 11 bases lay between the germline ends. The CDR3 bases are TGTGCCAGCAGCCGCCCGAGTAGCGAAAAACTGTTTTTT. Its protein is CASSRPSSEKLFF.

This clonotype was counted between two and nine times. The V gene is TRBV5-6, the J gene TRBJ2-4; TRBD1 might be the D (6 bases). There are 15 residues in the CDR3. In germline, CDR1 is SGHDT, CDR2 YYEEEE. Trimming took 0 bases from V and 9 from J, leaving 16 bases between them. The CDR3 DNA is TGTGCCAGCAGCTTGGACAGGGCGCCCTTCGGCATTCAGTACTTC. It yields the protein CASSLDRAPFGIQYF.

The genes are TRBV7-2 and TRBJ2-3; 12 bases align to TRBD2. The CDR3 runs 16 residues. Germline CDR1 is SGHTA and CDR2 is FQGNSA. V shed 5 bases, J shed 4 bases, and the junction held 7 bases outside the gene matches. The CDR3 spells CASSVGLAGFADTQYF. As DNA, the CDR3 is TGTGCCAGCAGCGTAGGACTAGCGGGATTCGCAGATACGCAGTATTTT.

The chain combines TRBV27 with TRBJ2-5; perhaps TRBD2 as D (5 bases). In germline, CDR1 is MNHEY, CDR2 SMNVEV (reference sequence). This CDR3 region has 13 residues. The V end was cut by 6 bases, the J end by 4 bases, with 12 bases between. CDR3 nucleotides: TGTGCCAGCAGCCCTCGGGAACGAGAGACCCAGTACTTC. Amino acid sequence: CASSPRERETQYF.

This clonotype appeared a few times. Here the CDR3 DNA reads TGTGCCAGCGCAAAGGACCCAGGCTACTACAATGAGCAGTTCTTC. This codes for CASAKDPGYYNEQFF. V usage is TRBV27 and J usage is TRBJ2-1; D call uncertain. Germline values: CDR1 MNHEY, CDR2 SMNVEV (reference sequence). The ends were cut back, 8 bases at V and 3 bases at J, with 17 bases in the middle. The CDR3 length is 15 residues.

This clonotype was counted between two and nine times. This chain connects TRBV5-1 to TRBJ2-7; D might be TRBD1 (6 bases). CDR1 and CDR2 (germline): SGHRS, YFSETQ. Trimming cost V 3 bases and J 6 bases, with 13 bases left between them. The CDR3 has 13 residues. CDR3 in DNA: TGCGCCAGCAGCTATGGACAGTCGGGCGAGCAGTACTTC. Translating it yields CASSYGQSGEQYF.